This record looks at one T cell receptor (beta chain) sequence and its context. Its target is unknown. Per the germline V gene, CDR1 is MDHEN and CDR2 is SYDVKM. The CDR3 extends over 15 amino acids. V lost 8 bases and J lost 6; bases outside the gene matches: 14. This sample was taken from a study of cytomegalovirus exposure and HLA in healthy donors. Study information: Out of 150 million to 200 million T cells, an earlier analysis found more than 95 million unique TCR beta sequences in total. Early released data comprised approximately 85 million unique TCRs from HLA-typed donors. Study results and limitations: For cytomegalovirus status, the classifier reportedly gave diagnoses with high specificity and sensitivity. In a later analysis, a missense DCLRE1C variant was linked to TCR beta V- and J-gene trimming.

The PCR employed 60 Vbeta primers together with 13 Jbeta primers. TCRdb's table, derived via immunoSEQ multiplex PCR, lists solely in-frame clones and lacks some. This table holds 120,000 to 150,000 clones, less than 85% found once. The sequencing sample was made of PBMCs. The receptor's source is a woman aged 45-59 years in good health and CMV-seropositive. The V and J genes are TRBV28 and TRBJ2-7, with 9 positions matching TRBD1. In nucleotides, the CDR3 is TGTGCCAGCGGCACCAAGGGACAGGGACCTTTCGAGCAGTACTTC. Amino acid sequence: CASGTKGQGPFEQYF. The variable domain in full, completed from reference TRBV28 and TRBJ2-7, reads DVKVTQSSRYLVKRTGEKVFLECVQDMDHENMFWYRQDPGLGLRLIYFSYDVKMKEKGDIPEGYSVSREKKERFSLILESASTNQTSMYLCASGTKGQGPFEQYFGPGTRLTVT.